The sequence of this TCR beta chain was determined in a study of early T cells in non-severe SARS-CoV-2 infection (dated by TCRdb to the early 2020s). In the study overall: Because TCR sequencing was done on bulk RNA from unsorted whole blood, the alpha and beta chains could not be paired.

This was a case-control study nested in a cohort of healthcare workers in London, UK, who had nasopharyngeal swab PCR tests and blood samples taken every week. Healthcare workers were enrolled in the week of the UK lockdown, from 23 to 31 March 2020, and were followed every week for up to roughly 15 weeks. Germline trimming amounts to 5 bases on V and 4 bases on J, with 6 as the count of junction bases outside the gene matches. The CDR3 contains 16 residues, cysteine and phenylalanine counted. Here the CDR3 DNA is all that survives: 48 bases in frame from base 1. CDR1 and CDR2, per the germline V gene, are SGHTA and FQGNSA. For this clonotype: Its antigen specificity is not known. Nothing much larger sits one base from this clone, and base qualities are not available.

Libraries were prepared through 5' RACE. Sequencer: NextSeq 500. The TCR library protocol attached unique molecular identifiers to individual cDNA molecules to correct for sequencing error and PCR bias. Both TCR alpha and beta chains were sequenced, and tight co-correlation was observed between alpha and beta sequence abundances in each sample. In the paper's pipeline: Decombinator V4 was used to annotate TCR sequences for V gene, J gene and CDR3. Expanded TCRs were defined as changing significantly between any two time points under a Poisson model with p below 0.0001. TCR abundances were normalised to the total number of TCRs sequenced in each sample and reported as counts per million. TRAV1-2 paired with TRAJ12, TRAJ20 or TRAJ33 defined MAIT TCRs, while TRAV10 paired with TRAJ18 defined iNKT TCRs. VDJdb, accessed 1 November 2021, was searched for CMV, EBV and SARS-CoV-2 annotated TCRs, excluding TCRs annotated for multiple antigens. The raw public data were reprocessed by TCRdb itself: fastp quality trimming at Q25, MiXCR clonotype calling, in-frame beta chains only. One record per CDR3 amino acid sequence lists the most common genes and DNA. TCRdb's processing, not the authors' own work, is the source of the V and J calls. For this sample the table gives some 52,000 distinct CDR3 sequences, of which roughly 8% were detected only once. 9.4% of the sample comes from the top ten.

The paper's findings and limits, for the study overall: VDJdb matching was skewed toward anti-spike CD8 responses and likely underestimated virus-specific expansions by missing private and CD4 specificities.

This chain is built from TRBV7-2 and TRBJ2-1, and 12 junction bases match TRBD2. Sequenced sample: whole blood. This clonotype was sampled from an adult who was a healthcare worker with PCR-confirmed SARS-CoV-2 infection or an uninfected control (not recorded which). The CDR3 region has the sequence CASSPPSGRVYNEQFF. The DNA is TGTGCCAGCAGCCCCCCTAGCGGGAGGGTATACAATGAGCAGTTCTTC.